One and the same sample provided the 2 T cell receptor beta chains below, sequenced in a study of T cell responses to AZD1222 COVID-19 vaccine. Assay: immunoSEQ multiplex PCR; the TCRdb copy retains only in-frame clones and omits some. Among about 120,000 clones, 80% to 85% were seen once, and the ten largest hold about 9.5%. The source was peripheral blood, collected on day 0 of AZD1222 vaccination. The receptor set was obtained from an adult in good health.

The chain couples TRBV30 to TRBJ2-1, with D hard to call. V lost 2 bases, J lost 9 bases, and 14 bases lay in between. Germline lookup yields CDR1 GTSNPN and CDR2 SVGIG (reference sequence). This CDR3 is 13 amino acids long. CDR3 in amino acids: CAWSLVGLTEQFF. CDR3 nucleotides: TGTGCCTGGAGTTTAGTGGGGTTGACTGAGCAGTTCTTC.

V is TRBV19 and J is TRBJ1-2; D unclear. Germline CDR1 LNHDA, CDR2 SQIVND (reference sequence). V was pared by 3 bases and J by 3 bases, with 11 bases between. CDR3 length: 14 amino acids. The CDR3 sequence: CASSIRGLDYGYTF. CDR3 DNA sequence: TGTGCCAGTAGTATCCGGGGATTGGACTATGGCTACACCTTC. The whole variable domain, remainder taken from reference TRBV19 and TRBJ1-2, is DGGITQSPKYLFRKEGQNVTLSCEQNLNHDAMYWYRQDPGQGLRLIYYSQIVNDFQKGDIAEGYSVSREKKESFPLTVTSAQKNPTAFYLCASSIRGLDYGYTFGSGTRLTVV.